One sample yielded the 6 T cell receptor beta chains listed below, sequenced in a study of T cells in Graves' hyperthyroidism and ophthalmopathy. The TCR beta CDR3 regions underwent amplification using RNA transcripts as the source. In the first-round RT-PCR of the TCR CDR3, the HTBI primer set was used. MiXCR, applied by TCRdb to the multiplex PCR reads, yields one record per CDR3 protein. The table lists about 740,000 distinct CDR3 sequences, 14% of them singletons. The sample consisted of blood. The receptors shown here come from a woman between 18 and 30 years old with Graves' hyperthyroidism.

In its sample, this clonotype was seen many times. The rearrangement links TRBV18 to TRBJ1-1; no clear D. V dropped 3 bases and J dropped 3 bases, with 17 bases sitting between them. Germline values: CDR1 KGHSH, CDR2 LQKENI. The CDR3 sequence is 16 residues long. The CDR3 DNA sequence: TGTGCCAGCTCACCGTTTCGAAGTATGAGGCACACTGAAGCTTTCTTT. As protein: CASSPFRSMRHTEAFF. Full variable domain (remainder filled in from reference TRBV18 and TRBJ1-1): NAGVMQNPRHLVRRRGQEARLRCSPMKGHSHVYWYRQLPEEGLKFMVYLQKENIIDESGMPKERFSAEFPKEGPSILRIQQVVRGDSAAYFCASSPFRSMRHTEAFFGQGTRLTVV.

This clonotype was observed many times. V is TRBV7-3 and J is TRBJ1-1, with no clear D. V lost 0 bases to trimming and J lost 0 bases, with 11 bases between them. Germline values: CDR1 SGHTA, CDR2 FQGTGA. The CDR3 extends over 16 amino acids. CDR3 region: CASSLTPGLMNTEAFF. In DNA form, the CDR3 reads TGTGCCAGCAGCTTAACCCCGGGCCTGATGAACACTGAAGCTTTCTTT. Full variable domain (rest looked up from reference TRBV7-3 and TRBJ1-1): GAGVSQTPSNKVTEKGKYVELRCDPISGHTALYWYRQSLGQGPEFLIYFQGTGAADDSGLPNDRFFAVRPEGSVSTLKIQRTERGDSAVYLCASSLTPGLMNTEAFFGQGTRLTVV.

V gene TRBV7-9 combines with J gene TRBJ2-3, with TRBD2 identical over 7 bases. V shed 4 bases and J 2 bases; nucleotides not matched to a gene: 12. This CDR3 contains 17 residues. CDR1 and CDR2 (germline): SEHNR, FQNEAQ (reference sequence). In nucleotides, the CDR3 is TGTGCCAGCAGCTCGGCGGCTAGCGGACGAATCACAGATACGCAGTATTTT. Protein: CASSSAASGRITDTQYF.

This clonotype was counted ten times or more. The chain uses TRBV12-3 or TRBV12-4 and TRBJ1-1; TRBD1 is a possible D gene (6 bases). Trimming removed 6 bases at V and 5 bases at J, with 19 bases between. This CDR3 comprises 15 residues. CDR3 sequence reads: CASRPEKQGETEAFF. The CDR3 nucleotides read TGTGCCAGCAGACCCGAAAAACAGGGCGAAACTGAAGCTTTCTTT.

This chain connects TRBV5-6 to TRBJ2-1; a weak D match, TRBD2 (6 bases). V lost 1 base and J lost 6, with 17 bases in between. CDR3 size: 16 residues. CDR1 is SGHDT and CDR2 is YYEEEE in the germline V gene. In nucleotides, the CDR3 is TGTGCCAGCAGCTTGAAGCCTAGCGAGGGGAGCAATGAGCAGTTCTTC. It translates to CASSLKPSEGSNEQFF.

This clonotype was recorded many times. The rearrangement joins TRBV30 to TRBJ1-4; the D gene is possibly TRBD1 (6 bases). The CDR3 is 13 amino acids. V was shortened by 4 bases and J by 4 bases, with 10 bases between the two germline ends. The germline gives CDR1 GTSNPN, CDR2 SVGIG (reference sequence). The CDR3 here is CAWTRGLNEKLFF. CDR3 bases: TGTGCCTGGACCCGGGGGCTTAATGAAAAACTGTTTTTT.